This TCR beta chain stems from a study of cytomegalovirus exposure and HLA in healthy donors. This CDR3 region has 16 residues. Germline CDR1 SGHRS, CDR2 YFSETQ. Trimming shortened V by 3 bases and J by 5 bases, and 20 bases separated the two germline ends. Study conclusions and caveats: A further, later analysis showed that HLA-associated TCR beta chains (compared with equally common others) were more clonally expanded.

As for this clone: Antigen unknown.

PCR amplification relied on 60 Vbeta primers (plus 13 Jbeta primers). The table came from immunoSEQ multiplex PCR; TCRdb's copy has only in-frame clones and leaves some out. The table includes roughly 100,000 clones, about four fifths detected once. The source material was PBMCs. J is TRBJ2-5 and V is TRBV5-1; D is unresolved. The TCR was taken from a woman aged 40 to 50 in good health and CMV-seronegative. As DNA, the CDR3 is TGCGCCAGCAGCTCTTGGAGCTGGTCGGTGGTGGAGACCCAGTACTTC. The encoded protein is CASSSWSWSVVETQYF.